A single sample is the source of the 4 T cell receptor beta chains below, sequenced in a study of T cell responses to AZD1222 COVID-19 vaccine. Sequencing was performed with immunoSEQ multiplex PCR; in TCRdb, only in-frame clones are kept and a portion is missing. Of about 140,000 clones listed, 90% are singletons. This specimen was peripheral blood, taken 28 days after the second AZD1222 dose. These receptor sequences come from an adult who received the AZD1222 COVID-19 vaccine.

The chain combines TRBV19 with TRBJ1-5; D is ambiguous. Germline-derived CDR1 and CDR2 are LNHDA and SQIVND (reference sequence). The CDR3 length is 15 residues. The V and J ends lost 3 bases and 7 bases respectively, with 16 bases between them. CDR3 bases: TGTGCCAGTAGTATTGGGAGGGAAGGAGGACAGCCCCAGCATTTT. Encoded protein: CASSIGREGGQPQHF.

The count of this clone is one. V and J are TRBV19 and TRBJ2-3, with TRBD1 matching over 8 bases. The V gene end was trimmed by 4 bases and the J gene end by 1 base; junction bases not matched to a gene: 13. Looked up from germline, CDR1 is LNHDA and CDR2 is SQIVND (reference sequence). CDR3 length equals 18 residues. The CDR3 reads CASSTLRGPGPRTDTQYF. DNA of the CDR3: TGTGCCAGTAGTACCCTCAGGGGGCCCGGGCCCCGCACAGATACGCAGTATTTT.

This chain links TRBV5-1 with TRBJ2-4; 9 bases align to TRBD1. Germline V gives CDR1 SGHRS, CDR2 YFSETQ. V gave up 4 bases and J gave up 3 bases; unmatched junction bases: 8. The CDR3 length is 16 residues. The CDR3 loop is CASSAGQGIGKNIQYF. The CDR3 DNA follows: TGCGCCAGCAGCGCCGGACAGGGGATAGGCAAAAACATTCAGTACTTC. Together with reference TRBV5-1 and TRBJ2-4, the CDR3 gives the full variable domain: KAGVTQTPRYLIKTRGQQVTLSCSPISGHRSVSWYQQTPGQGLQFLFEYFSETQRNKGNFPGRFSGRQFSNSRSEMNVSTLELGDSALYLCASSAGQGIGKNIQYFGAGTRLSVL.

The J gene is TRBJ2-3, the V gene TRBV5-8; possibly TRBD1 for D (6 bases). The ends were cut back, 0 bases at V and 1 base at J, with 15 bases in the middle. The germline CDR1 and CDR2 sequences are SGHTS and YDEGEE. The CDR3 is 17 residues long. As DNA, the CDR3 is TGTGCCAGCAGCTTGGCCCTGACAGGACAACGCACAGATACGCAGTATTTT. It codes for CASSLALTGQRTDTQYF.